This is a list of T cell receptor beta chains from one sample in a study of blood T cell repertoires in COVID-19. Method: immunoSEQ multiplex PCR; TCRdb's copy keeps in-frame clones and lacks some. The sample shows hundreds of thousands of clones, 85% to 90% of them seen only once. The specimen sequenced was PBMCs or T cells enriched from blood (not recorded which). Every receptor here comes from a woman in her forties or fifties who had recovered from COVID-19. The CDR3 runs from the conserved cysteine through the conserved F or W. D genes are given only for firm matches. Clone size is stated in some rows and not others, as once, few, many or a class when expanded.

clone_size d_call j_call v_call cdr3_aa cdr3_nt
- - TRBJ2-1 TRBV3-1/TRBV3-2 CASSQDLPDSGRLYNEQFF TGTGCCAGCAGCCAAGATCTCCCGGATTCGGGGAGACTCTACAATGAGCAGTTCTTC
- - TRBJ2-2 TRBV2 CASSVTGADTGELFF TGTGCCAGCAGTGTGACTGGTGCGGACACCGGGGAGCTGTTTTTT
- TRBD2 TRBJ2-7 TRBV28 CASSPTGLAGSYEQYF TGTGCCAGCAGTCCAACTGGACTAGCGGGAAGCTACGAGCAGTACTTC
- - TRBJ1-3 TRBV19 CASSPKTVDSGNTIYF TGTGCCAGTAGCCCTAAGACAGTCGACTCTGGAAACACCATATATTTT
- - TRBJ2-1 TRBV7-9 CASSPRPYNEQFF TGTGCCAGCAGCCCCCGTCCCTACAATGAGCAGTTCTTC
- TRBD2 TRBJ2-1 TRBV27 CASRGLAGVFNEQFF TGTGCCAGCAGAGGACTAGCGGGAGTATTCAATGAGCAGTTCTTC
- TRBD1 TRBJ1-3 TRBV7-9 CASSTSGGSGNTIYF TGTGCCAGCAGCACATCAGGGGGCTCTGGAAACACCATATATTTT
- TRBD1 TRBJ2-5 TRBV5-1 CASCRSGQGGETQYF TGCGCCAGCTGTCGCAGCGGACAGGGAGGAGAGACCCAGTACTTC
- TRBD1 TRBJ1-5 TRBV2 CASRDRGQPQHF TGTGCCAGCAGAGACAGGGGACAGCCCCAGCATTTT
- - TRBJ2-7 TRBV2 CASSEEVAVGQYF TGTGCCAGCAGTGAAGAGGTTGCGGTTGGGCAGTACTTC
- - TRBJ1-4 TRBV6-2/TRBV6-3 CASSLNRDRNLGDSEKLFF TGTGCCAGCAGTCTCAACCGGGACCGAAATCTAGGGGACTCCGAAAAACTGTTTTTT
- TRBD2 TRBJ2-1 TRBV29-1 CSSPGLAADEQFF TGCAGCTCTCCGGGACTAGCCGCCGATGAGCAGTTCTTC
- TRBD2 TRBJ2-7 TRBV6-6 CASRSPTSGSIYEQYF TGTGCCAGCAGATCCCCGACTAGCGGGAGTATTTACGAGCAGTACTTC
- TRBD1 TRBJ2-4 TRBV7-9 CASSPMDRLTIQAKNIQYF TGTGCCAGCAGCCCCATGGACAGGTTGACTATACAAGCCAAAAACATTCAGTACTTC
- - TRBJ2-1 TRBV28 CASSPGGGLPSFF TGTGCCAGCAGTCCCGGCGGAGGCCTCCCTTCGTTCTTC
- TRBD2 TRBJ2-2 TRBV10-3 CATGTSGLKNTGELFF TGTGCCACCGGGACTAGCGGGCTTAAGAACACCGGGGAGCTGTTTTTT
- TRBD2 TRBJ2-1 TRBV19 CASSPQTSPTYNEQFF TGTGCCAGTAGTCCCCAGACTAGCCCGACCTACAATGAGCAGTTCTTC
once - TRBJ2-1 TRBV7-2 CASSLRGITYNEQFF TGTGCCAGCAGCTTACGCGGGATTACCTACAATGAGCAGTTCTTC
- - TRBJ2-1 TRBV11-3 CASSPGATGNEQFF TGTGCCAGCAGCCCTGGGGCGACTGGCAATGAGCAGTTCTTC
- - TRBJ2-3 TRBV3-1/TRBV3-2 CASSLRGSSTDTQYF TGTGCCAGCAGCCTGCGGGGATCTAGCACAGATACGCAGTATTTT
- - TRBJ2-1 TRBV7-9 CASSFGAQGRPYNEQFF TGTGCCAGCAGCTTCGGGGCACAGGGACGACCCTACAATGAGCAGTTCTTC
- - TRBJ1-3 TRBV6-1 CASSEGRRNTIYF TGTGCCAGCAGTGAAGGGCGGCGAAACACCATATATTTT
- - TRBJ2-5 TRBV6-5 CASLRGETQYF TGTGCCAGCTTAAGGGGGGAGACCCAGTACTTC
- - TRBJ1-4 TRBV5-8 CASSETGTNEKLFF TGTGCCAGCAGCGAGACAGGCACTAATGAAAAACTGTTTTTT
- TRBD1 TRBJ2-1 TRBV7-8 CASSASGTGNNEQFF TGTGCCAGCAGCGCCTCCGGGACAGGGAACAATGAGCAGTTCTTC
- - TRBJ2-1 TRBV30 CAWSVRSSYNEQFF TGTGCCTGGAGTGTACGCAGCTCCTACAATGAGCAGTTCTTC
- - TRBJ1-1 TRBV2 CASRQSIPGVGAFF TGTGCCAGCAGACAAAGCATCCCAGGGGTTGGAGCTTTCTTT
- - TRBJ1-6 TRBV4-1 CASSQGPGLRNSPLHF TGCGCCAGCAGCCAAGGTCCGGGACTCAGGAATTCACCCCTCCACTTT
- TRBD1 TRBJ1-2 TRBV28 CASNRGRGTFYGYTF TGTGCCAGCAACAGGGGGAGGGGGACCTTCTATGGCTACACCTTC
- TRBD2 TRBJ2-3 TRBV7-2 CASSLGGSGTDTQYF TGTGCCAGCAGCTTAGGCGGGAGTGGCACAGATACGCAGTATTTT
- TRBD1 TRBJ1-6 TRBV5-1 CASSRGLQFSPLHF TGCGCCAGCAGTAGGGGGCTCCAATTTTCACCCCTCCACTTT
- TRBD1 TRBJ1-3 TRBV5-4 CASSLGTVGNTIYF TGTGCCAGCAGCCTAGGGACAGTTGGAAACACCATATATTTT
- TRBD2 TRBJ2-3 TRBV7-3 CASSPGLAQDTQYF TGTGCCAGCAGCCCTGGACTAGCGCAAGATACGCAGTATTTT
- - TRBJ2-5 TRBV7-2 CASSWSSAETQYF TGTGCCAGCAGCTGGTCTAGCGCTGAGACCCAGTACTTC
- TRBD1 TRBJ1-1 TRBV6-5 CASGQGEMNTEAFF TGTGCCAGCGGACAGGGGGAGATGAACACTGAAGCTTTCTTT
- TRBD2 TRBJ2-5 TRBV3-1/TRBV3-2 CASSKLAGEGTQYF TGTGCCAGCAGCAAACTAGCGGGAGAGGGGACCCAGTACTTC
- - TRBJ1-2 TRBV10-3 CAIGDRTANYGYTF TGTGCCATTGGGGATCGGACAGCAAACTATGGCTACACCTTC
- TRBD1 TRBJ1-4 TRBV5-5 CASSFTGEDEKLFF TGTGCCAGCAGCTTTACAGGGGAGGACGAAAAACTGTTTTTT
- TRBD1 TRBJ1-5 TRBV19 CASSPKPGQGALFGSNQPQHF TGTGCCAGTAGCCCTAAGCCGGGACAGGGCGCCCTATTTGGTAGCAATCAGCCCCAGCATTTT
- - TRBJ1-1 TRBV28 CASSSHAGTRNTEAFF TGTGCCAGCAGCTCGCACGCCGGGACAAGAAACACTGAAGCTTTCTTT
- TRBD2 TRBJ2-1 TRBV24-1 CATRKAGNSYNEQFF TGTGCCACGAGAAAAGCGGGAAACTCCTACAATGAGCAGTTCTTC
- TRBD1 TRBJ2-7 TRBV5-8 CASSLNPGTGGYEQYF TGTGCCAGCAGCCTCAATCCCGGGACAGGGGGCTACGAGCAGTACTTC
- TRBD1 TRBJ1-4 TRBV3-1/TRBV3-2 CASSEETGGAKKLFF TGTGCCAGCAGCGAAGAGACAGGGGGCGCTAAAAAACTGTTTTTT
- - TRBJ2-5 TRBV27 CASSFGAHVETQYF TGTGCCAGCAGTTTTGGGGCTCATGTCGAGACCCAGTACTTC
- - TRBJ2-7 TRBV6-5 CASMVVTPFYEQYF TGTGCCAGCATGGTAGTCACCCCCTTTTACGAGCAGTACTTC
- - TRBJ2-3 TRBV29-1 CSVVSGSVFTDTQYF TGCAGCGTTGTGAGTGGGAGCGTTTTCACAGATACGCAGTATTTT
- TRBD1 TRBJ1-2 TRBV18 CASLGTGAYGYTF TGTGCCAGCTTAGGGACAGGGGCCTATGGCTACACCTTC
- TRBD1 TRBJ1-2 TRBV7-2 CASSLGGADGYTF TGTGCCAGCAGCCTAGGGGGCGCGGATGGCTACACCTTC
- TRBD2 TRBJ2-5 TRBV3-1/TRBV3-2 CASSHGLAGAGETQYF TGTGCCAGCAGCCACGGACTAGCGGGAGCGGGAGAGACCCAGTACTTC